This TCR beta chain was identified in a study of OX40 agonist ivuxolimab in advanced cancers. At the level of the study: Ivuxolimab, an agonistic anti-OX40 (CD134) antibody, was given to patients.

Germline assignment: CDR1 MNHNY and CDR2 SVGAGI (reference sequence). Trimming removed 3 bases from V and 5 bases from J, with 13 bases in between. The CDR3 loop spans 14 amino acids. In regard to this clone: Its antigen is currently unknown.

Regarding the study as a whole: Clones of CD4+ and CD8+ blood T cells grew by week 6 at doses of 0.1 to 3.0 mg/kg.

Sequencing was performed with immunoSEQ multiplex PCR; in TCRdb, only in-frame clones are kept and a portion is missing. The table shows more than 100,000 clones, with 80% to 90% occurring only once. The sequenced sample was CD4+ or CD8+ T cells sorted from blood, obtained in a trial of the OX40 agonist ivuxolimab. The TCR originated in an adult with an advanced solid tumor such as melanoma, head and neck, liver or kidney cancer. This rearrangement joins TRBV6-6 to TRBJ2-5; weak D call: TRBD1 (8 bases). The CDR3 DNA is TGTGCCAGCAGTTATAACAGGGGGGGCGAGACCCAGTACTTC. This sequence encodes CASSYNRGGETQYF.